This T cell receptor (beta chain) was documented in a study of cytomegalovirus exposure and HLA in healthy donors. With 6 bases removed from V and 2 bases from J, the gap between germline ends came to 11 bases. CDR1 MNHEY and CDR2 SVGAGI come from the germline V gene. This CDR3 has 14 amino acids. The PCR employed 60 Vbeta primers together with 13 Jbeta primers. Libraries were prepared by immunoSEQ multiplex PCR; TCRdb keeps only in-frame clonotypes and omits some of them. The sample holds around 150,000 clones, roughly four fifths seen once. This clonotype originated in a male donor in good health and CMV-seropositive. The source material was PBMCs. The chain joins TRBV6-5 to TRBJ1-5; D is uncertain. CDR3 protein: CASRISGRNQPQHF. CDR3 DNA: TGTGCCAGCAGAATCTCTGGCCGCAATCAGCCCCAGCATTTT.